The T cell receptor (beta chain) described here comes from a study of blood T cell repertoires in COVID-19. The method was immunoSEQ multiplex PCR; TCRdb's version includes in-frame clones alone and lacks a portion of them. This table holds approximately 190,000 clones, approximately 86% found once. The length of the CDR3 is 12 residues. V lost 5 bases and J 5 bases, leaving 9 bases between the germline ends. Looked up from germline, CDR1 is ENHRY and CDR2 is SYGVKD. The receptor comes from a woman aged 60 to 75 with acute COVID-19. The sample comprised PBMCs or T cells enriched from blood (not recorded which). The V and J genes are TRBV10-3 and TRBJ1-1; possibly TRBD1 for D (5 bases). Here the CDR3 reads CAISPGGTEAFF. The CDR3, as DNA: TGTGCCATCAGTCCCGGGGGTACTGAAGCTTTCTTT.